This passage covers 3 T cell receptor beta chains from one sample sequenced in a study of beta chain features in type 1 diabetes. For these TCRs, the target antigens are not known. Notes on the study in general: TCRB CDR3 length was moderately but significantly reduced in all four CD4+ subsets of Type 1 diabetes patients.

Sequenced material consisted of expressed TCRB transcripts (all of the isolated RNA was reverse transcribed). The protocol was immunoSEQ multiplex PCR, while the TCRdb copy is restricted to in-frame clones and leaves out a portion. Of some 350,000 clones detected, roughly 14% appear once; the ten largest clones hold roughly 0.015%. Sequenced: naive CD4+ T cells from blood. These receptors were collected from a woman aged 18-29 years with type 1 diabetes.

A few counts support this clone. V and J are TRBV19 and TRBJ2-1; a possible D gene is TRBD2 (5 bases). The CDR3 contains 13 residues. V was shortened by 9 bases and J by 4 bases, with 13 bases between the two germline ends. Germline lookup yields CDR1 LNHDA and CDR2 SQIVND (reference sequence). As DNA, the CDR3 is TGTGCCAGCCACGCTAGCAGATACAATGAGCAGTTCTTC. Encoded protein: CASHASRYNEQFF.

V gene TRBV11-2 combines with J gene TRBJ2-1; the D is unclear. CDR1 and CDR2 (germline): SGHAT, FQNNGV. The V gene lost 5 bases and the J gene lost 7 bases, with 9 bases spanning the gap. This CDR3 is 12 amino acids long. The CDR3 loop is CASSTSKNEQFF. Here the CDR3 DNA reads TGTGCCAGCAGCACGTCTAAGAATGAGCAGTTCTTC.

The chain joins TRBV7-9 to TRBJ1-1; no firm D call. The CDR3 is made up of 12 amino acids. Germline CDR1 reads SEHNR; CDR2 reads FQNEAQ (reference sequence). V dropped 5 bases and J dropped 4 bases, with 8 bases sitting between them. The CDR3 protein is CASSPWSTEAFF. In DNA, the CDR3 is TGTGCCAGCAGCCCCTGGAGCACTGAAGCTTTCTTT.